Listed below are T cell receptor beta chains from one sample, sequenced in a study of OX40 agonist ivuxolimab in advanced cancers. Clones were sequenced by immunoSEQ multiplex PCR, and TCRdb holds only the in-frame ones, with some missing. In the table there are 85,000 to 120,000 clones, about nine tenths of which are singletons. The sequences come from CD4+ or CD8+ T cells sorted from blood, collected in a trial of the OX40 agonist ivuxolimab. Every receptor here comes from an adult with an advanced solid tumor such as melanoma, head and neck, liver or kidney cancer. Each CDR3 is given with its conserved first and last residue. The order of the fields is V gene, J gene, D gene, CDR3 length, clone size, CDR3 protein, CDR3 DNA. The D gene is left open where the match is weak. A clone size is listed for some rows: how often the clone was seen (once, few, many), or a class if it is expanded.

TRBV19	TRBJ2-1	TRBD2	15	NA	CASSPRGGQGNEQFF	TGTGCCAGTAGTCCCCGGGGGGGCCAAGGCAATGAGCAGTTCTTC
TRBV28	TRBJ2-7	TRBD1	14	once	CATLTGGSSYEQYF	TGTGCCACCCTAACAGGGGGCAGCTCCTACGAGCAGTACTTC
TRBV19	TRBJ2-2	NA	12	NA	CATKPPSGELFF	TGTGCCACCAAACCCCCTTCGGGGGAGCTGTTTTTT
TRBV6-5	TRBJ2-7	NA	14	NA	CASSYRRQSGEQYF	TGTGCCAGCAGTTACCGCAGACAGAGCGGCGAGCAGTACTTC
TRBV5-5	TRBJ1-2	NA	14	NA	CASSLAGANYGYTF	TGTGCCAGCAGCTTGGCTGGAGCTAACTATGGCTACACCTTC
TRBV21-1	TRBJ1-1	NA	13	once	CASSKKGGPEAFF	TGTGCCAGCAGCAAAAAAGGGGGCCCTGAAGCTTTCTTT
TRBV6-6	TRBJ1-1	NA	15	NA	CASSYDSIMNTEAFF	TGTGCCAGCAGTTACGACAGTATCATGAACACTGAAGCTTTCTTT
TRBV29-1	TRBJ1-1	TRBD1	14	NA	CSVDSGTGGTEAFF	TGCAGCGTTGATTCCGGGACAGGGGGCACTGAAGCTTTCTTT
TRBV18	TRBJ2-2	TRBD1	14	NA	CASSPSTGFGELFF	TGTGCCAGCTCACCGTCGACAGGGTTCGGGGAGCTGTTTTTT
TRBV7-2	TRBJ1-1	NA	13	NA	CASSLAGGHEAFF	TGTGCCAGCAGCTTAGCTGGGGGACATGAAGCTTTCTTT
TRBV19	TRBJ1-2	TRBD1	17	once	CASSAQGRDRERYGYTF	TGTGCCAGTAGTGCGCAGGGAAGGGACAGGGAGAGGTATGGCTACACCTTC
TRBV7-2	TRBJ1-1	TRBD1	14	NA	CASSPRGQNTEAFF	TGTGCCAGCAGCCCTAGGGGGCAGAACACTGAAGCTTTCTTT
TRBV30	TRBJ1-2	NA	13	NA	CAWSGVGQYGYTF	TGTGCCTGGAGTGGGGTCGGGCAGTATGGCTACACCTTC
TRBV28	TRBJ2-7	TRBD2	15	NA	CASSSFESGGAVQYF	TGTGCCAGCAGTTCATTTGAGAGCGGGGGGGCTGTGCAGTACTTC